The 30 T cell receptor beta chains below all came from one sample that was sequenced in a study of patients and donors after allogeneic stem cell transplantation. Each CDR3 protein gets one entry after TCRdb re-called the RT-PCR reads with MiXCR. The sample holds under 200,000 distinct CDR3 sequences, about 30% seen once. What was sequenced was blood, either unsorted or a sorted T cell fraction (not recorded which). The receptor set was obtained from a human donor who was either an allogeneic HSCT recipient or a stem cell or donor lymphocyte infusion donor (not recorded which). It is not recorded whose cells these are; they may come from a transplant donor.

This clonotype was counted a few times. The chain joins TRBV6-5 to TRBJ2-3; D not resolved. CDR1 is MNHEY, CDR2 SVGAGI, per germline. This CDR3 has 17 amino acids. Trimming left V 0 bases short and J 0 bases short, with 13 bases between. In DNA form, the CDR3 reads TGTGCCAGCAGTTACTCGATGGTTGGGGTCAGCACAGATACGCAGTATTTT. It yields the protein CASSYSMVGVSTDTQYF.

The V and J genes are TRBV15 and TRBJ1-2; D is unclear. Trimming took 1 base from V and 0 from J, leaving 6 bases between them. CDR1 LNHNV and CDR2 YYDKDF come from the germline V gene (reference sequence). This CDR3 contains 14 residues. The CDR3 DNA is TGTGCCACCAGCAGAGTGGCCGCTAACTATGGCTACACCTTC. Amino acid sequence: CATSRVAANYGYTF.

This clonotype has more than one count but fewer than ten. The CDR3 sequence: CASVRGIETDTQYF. The CDR3 DNA reads TGTGCCAGCGTCCGGGGTATAGAGACAGATACGCAGTATTTT. The chain carries TRBV12-3 or TRBV12-4 and TRBJ2-3; maybe TRBD2 (5 bases). The CDR3 length is 14 residues. V was trimmed by 8 bases and J by 3 bases, leaving 15 bases between them.

The CDR3 DNA is TGTGCCAGCAGTCGGACGGCTAGCAATGAGCAGTTCTTC. This gives the protein CASSRTASNEQFF. The V and J genes are TRBV25-1 and TRBJ2-1, with unresolved D. The V and J ends lost 5 bases and 6 bases respectively, with 11 bases between them. This CDR3 is built from 13 residues. Germline V gene sequence: CDR1 MGHDK, CDR2 SYGVNS.

The chain links TRBV12-3 or TRBV12-4 to TRBJ2-5, with 8 bases fitting TRBD2. CDR3 size: 14 residues. V was clipped by 2 bases and J by 4 bases; unmatched bases: 3. The chain's CDR3 is CASSLLLAGETQYF. The CDR3 DNA reads as TGTGCCAGCAGTTTACTCCTAGCGGGAGAGACCCAGTACTTC.

This sequence joins TRBV27 and TRBJ2-1, with D perhaps TRBD1 (6 bases). Germline assignment: CDR1 MNHEY and CDR2 SMNVEV (reference sequence). The CDR3 runs 14 residues. With 7 bases removed from V and 4 bases from J, the gap between germline ends came to 14 bases. CDR3 coding DNA: TGTGCCAGCACCCCGGGACACTTATACAATGAGCAGTTCTTC. It yields the protein CASTPGHLYNEQFF.

In DNA, the CDR3 is TGTGCCAGCTCACAAAATCGGGACACAGATACGCAGTATTTT. Translation gives CASSQNRDTDTQYF. This chain links TRBV18 with TRBJ2-3; D is perhaps TRBD2 (5 bases). Trimming stripped 4 bases from V and 2 bases from J, with 10 bases between. Germline lookup yields CDR1 KGHSH and CDR2 LQKENI. This CDR3 is 14 amino acids long.

The CDR3 DNA is TGTGCCAGCAGTTTACACCGGACAGGGTCCTACGAGCAGTACTTC. Translated, it gives CASSLHRTGSYEQYF. The chain employs TRBV28 and TRBJ2-7, with 8 bases aligning to TRBD1. The germline V gene has CDR1 MDHEN and CDR2 SYDVKM. Trimming removed 2 bases from V and 1 base from J; junction bases left unmatched: 4. This CDR3 spans 15 amino acids. The full variable domain, rest sourced from reference TRBV28 and TRBJ2-7, is DVKVTQSSRYLVKRTGEKVFLECVQDMDHENMFWYRQDPGLGLRLIYFSYDVKMKEKGDIPEGYSVSREKKERFSLILESASTNQTSMYLCASSLHRTGSYEQYFGPGTRLTVT.

This clonotype was seen many times. This sequence joins TRBV28 and TRBJ1-5; D remains ambiguous. The CDR3 consists of 17 residues. Germline V lookup: CDR1 MDHEN, CDR2 SYDVKM. The V gene lost 4 bases and the J gene lost 1 base, with 17 bases spanning the gap. The CDR3 DNA reads as TGTGCCAGCAGTTCGGCGGCTGGGTCGGGGAGCAATCAGCCCCAGCATTTT. Translation: CASSSAAGSGSNQPQHF.

The sample holds a few counts of this clonotype. The V gene is TRBV24-1, the J gene TRBJ2-1; no reliable D call. There are 12 residues in the CDR3. The V and J ends lost 2 bases and 12 bases respectively, with 10 bases between them. CDR1 KGHDR and CDR2 SFDVKD come from the germline V gene. Here the CDR3 DNA reads TGTGCCACCAGTGATTCCATGATAGCGCAGTTCTTC. Protein: CATSDSMIAQFF.

The chain couples TRBV4-3 to TRBJ1-6; D gene ambiguous. There are 18 residues in the CDR3. Trimming left V 1 base short and J 5 bases short, with 18 bases between. CDR1 is LGHNA, CDR2 YSLEER, per germline. CDR3 sequence reads: CASSQVLMSRSNNSPLHF. In DNA form, the CDR3 reads TGCGCCAGCAGCCAAGTACTAATGTCTCGGTCTAATAATTCACCCCTCCACTTT.

This clonotype appeared once. The genes are TRBV12-3 or TRBV12-4 and TRBJ2-5; D unresolved. With 1 base removed from V and 1 base from J, the gap between germline ends came to 7 bases. The CDR3 contains 14 residues. CDR3 DNA sequence: TGTGCCAGCAGTTTAGTACACGTCCAAGAGACCCAGTACTTC. It yields the protein CASSLVHVQETQYF.

This clonotype has a handful of counts. The rearrangement uses TRBV20-1 and TRBJ2-5; D may match TRBD1 or TRBD2 (5 bases each). V lost 0 bases and J 9 bases, leaving 23 bases between the germline ends. Germline CDR1 reads DFQATT; CDR2 reads SNEGSKA (reference sequence). This CDR3 comprises 16 residues. CDR3 region: CSAREDQGPRLGAQYF. The CDR3, as DNA: TGCAGTGCTAGAGAGGATCAGGGACCCCGTTTGGGGGCCCAGTACTTC.

The table lists this clonotype with a few counts. The rearrangement uses TRBV29-1 and TRBJ2-5; D may be TRBD2 (6 bases). The CDR3 loop spans 14 amino acids. Trimming pared 6 bases from V and 7 bases from J, leaving 21 bases between. CDR1 and CDR2 (germline): SQVTM, ANQGSEA. CDR3 sequence (DNA): TGCAGCGTGTCTGGACTACGCCGTTCCGGGACCCAGTACTTC. Its protein product is CSVSGLRRSGTQYF.

The chain uses TRBV30 and TRBJ2-5, with D unresolved. V lost 3 bases and J lost 2, with 10 bases in between. Germline CDR1 GTSNPN, CDR2 SVGIG (reference sequence). This CDR3 region has 13 residues. The CDR3 reads CAWSAGQQETQYF. CDR3 sequence (DNA): TGTGCCTGGAGCGCCGGTCAGCAAGAGACCCAGTACTTC.

This chain's CDR3 is CASSPWSGDANTGELFF. DNA of the CDR3: TGTGCCAGCAGCCCGTGGAGCGGGGACGCGAACACCGGGGAGCTGTTTTTT. The chain has TRBV7-6 and TRBJ2-2, with 7 positions matching TRBD2. Germline V CDR1 and CDR2: SGHVS, FNYEAQ. The trim removed 5 bases at V and 0 bases at J, leaving 9 bases unmatched. The CDR3 covers 17 residues.

V gene TRBV7-3 combines with J gene TRBJ2-2, with 12 bases matching TRBD2. The ends lost 5 bases at V and 5 bases at J; junction bases unmatched: 9. The CDR3 loop spans 17 amino acids. Germline CDR1 SGHTA, CDR2 FQGTGA. CDR3 amino acids: CASSPTSGRRQTGELFF. The CDR3 region has the DNA TGTGCCAGCAGCCCGACTAGCGGGAGAAGACAAACCGGGGAGCTGTTTTTT.

This clonotype was seen a handful of times. The chain combines TRBV27 with TRBJ2-7; D not resolved. V was clipped by 5 bases and J by 0 bases, with 11 bases between them. Germline V CDR1 and CDR2: MNHEY, SMNVEV (reference sequence). CDR3 length: 14 residues. The DNA of the CDR3 is TGTGCCAGCAGTAAAAGAGGCGCCTCCTACGAGCAGTACTTC. Protein product: CASSKRGASYEQYF.

This chain uses TRBV28 with TRBJ2-3; a possible D gene is TRBD2 (6 bases). Trimming stripped 6 bases from V and 13 bases from J, with 17 bases between. Looked up from germline, CDR1 is MDHEN and CDR2 is SYDVKM. The CDR3 is made up of 12 amino acids. The CDR3 spells CASSPGRLNKYF. In DNA, the CDR3 is TGTGCCAGCAGCCCCGGGAGACTCAATAAGTATTTT.

This clonotype was observed a few times. The V call is TRBV29-1, the J call TRBJ2-3, with no clear D. V was pared by 0 bases and J by 3 bases, with 13 bases between. Germline-derived CDR1 and CDR2 are SQVTM and ANQGSEA. The CDR3 is made up of 15 amino acids. The CDR3 spells CSVEDLQWGTDTQYF. The DNA for the CDR3 is TGCAGCGTTGAAGATCTGCAGTGGGGTACAGATACGCAGTATTTT.

The table lists this clonotype with a count of one. The chain is built from TRBV6-2 or TRBV6-3 and TRBJ2-7, with 11 bases matching TRBD1. CDR3 size: 15 residues. CDR1 and CDR2 (germline): MNHEY, SVGEGT. After removal of 6 bases from V and 3 bases from J, the junction contained 7 bases not matched to a gene. In DNA, the CDR3 is TGTGCCAGCAGCCGATCCGGGACAGGGGGCTACGAGCAGTACTTC. It is translated as CASSRSGTGGYEQYF.

The chain joins TRBV6-2 or TRBV6-3 to TRBJ1-2, with TRBD1 as a possible D gene (5 bases). The ends were cut back, 4 bases at V and 2 bases at J, with 11 bases in the middle. This CDR3 has 14 amino acids. Per the germline V gene, CDR1 is MNHEY and CDR2 is SVGEGT. In DNA form, the CDR3 reads TGTGCCAGCAGTTCCAGGGCCTTAAACTATGGCTACACCTTC. Translating gives CASSSRALNYGYTF.

This sequence joins TRBV10-3 and TRBJ1-2; TRBD1 agrees at 10 bases. CDR1 ENHRY and CDR2 SYGVKD come from the germline V gene. Trimming took 8 bases from V and 8 from J; bases not matched to a gene: 14. The CDR3 spans 15 residues. The DNA of the CDR3 is TGTGCCATCGGATCGACAGGGGGCGCTTTAACCGGCTACACCTTC. This sequence encodes CAIGSTGGALTGYTF.

The rearrangement links TRBV10-3 to TRBJ2-3, with D unclear. The germline V and J ends were trimmed by 10 bases and 6 bases, with 11 bases remaining between them. The germline gives CDR1 ENHRY, CDR2 SYGVKD. CDR3 size: 11 residues. CDR3 nucleotides: TGTGCCACCTCCTATTCGGATACGCAGTATTTT. This codes for CATSYSDTQYF.

CDR3: CASSIDLFNLIHGNQPQHF. Here the CDR3 DNA reads TGTGCCAGTAGTATAGATCTATTTAACCTCATCCATGGCAATCAGCCCCAGCATTTT. This chain uses TRBV19 with TRBJ1-5; D is undetermined. The CDR3 length is 19 residues. Trimming removed 0 bases at V and 2 bases at J, with 20 bases between. Germline CDR1 is LNHDA and CDR2 is SQIVND (reference sequence).

This chain uses TRBV7-2 with TRBJ1-1; D gene uncertain. Trimming took 2 bases from V and 0 from J, leaving 7 bases between them. Germline V CDR1 and CDR2: SGHTA, FQGNSA. The CDR3 is made up of 14 amino acids. CDR3 loop: CASSLPYLNTEAFF. The CDR3 DNA reads as TGTGCCAGCAGCTTACCTTATCTGAACACTGAAGCTTTCTTT.

V gene TRBV24-1 combines with J gene TRBJ2-1; no reliable D call. The germline V and J ends were trimmed by 5 bases and 0 bases, with 10 bases remaining between them. Germline V gene lookup returns CDR1 KGHDR and CDR2 SFDVKD. This CDR3 contains 15 residues. CDR3 protein: CATSAFLSSYNEQFF. In DNA form, the CDR3 reads TGTGCCACCAGTGCCTTCCTGAGCTCCTACAATGAGCAGTTCTTC.

This clonotype was counted a few times. The V call is TRBV5-6, the J call TRBJ2-5; 7 nucleotides match TRBD1. V was pared by 3 bases and J by 2 bases, with 1 base of the junction left unmatched. The germline CDR1 and CDR2 sequences are SGHDT and YYEEEE. The CDR3 totals 13 residues. CDR3 bases: TGTGCCAGCAGCTGGGACAGTCAAGAGACCCAGTACTTC. Amino acid sequence: CASSWDSQETQYF.

J is TRBJ2-7 and V is TRBV5-1, with a tentative D call TRBD2 (6 bases). The CDR3 totals 15 residues. The V gene's germline CDR1 is SGHRS and CDR2 YFSETQ. V lost 4 bases and J lost 5, with 19 bases in between. The CDR3 reads CASSRGRDSHDEQYF. Here the CDR3 DNA reads TGCGCCAGCAGCCGGGGACGGGACTCGCACGACGAGCAGTACTTC.

This clonotype has only a few counts. This chain connects TRBV2 to TRBJ1-3; D is uncertain. Germline loops: CDR1 SNHLY, CDR2 FYNNEI. Trimming removed 1 base at V and 2 bases at J, with 12 bases between. The CDR3 runs to 16 residues. The CDR3 loop is CASSEERATTGNTIYF. CDR3 DNA sequence: TGTGCCAGCAGTGAAGAACGGGCCACAACTGGAAACACCATATATTTT.